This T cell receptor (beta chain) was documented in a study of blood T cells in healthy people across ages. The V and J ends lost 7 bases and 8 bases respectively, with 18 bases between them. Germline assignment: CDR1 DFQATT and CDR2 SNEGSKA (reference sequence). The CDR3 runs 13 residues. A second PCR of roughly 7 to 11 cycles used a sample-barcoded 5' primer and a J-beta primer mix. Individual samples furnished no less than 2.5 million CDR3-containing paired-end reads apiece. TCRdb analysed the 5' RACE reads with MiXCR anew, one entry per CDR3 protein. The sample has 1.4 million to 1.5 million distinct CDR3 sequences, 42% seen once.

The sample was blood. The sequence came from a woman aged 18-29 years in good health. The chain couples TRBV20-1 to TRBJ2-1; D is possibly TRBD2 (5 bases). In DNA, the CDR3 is TGCAGTGGGGAGACGAACCTCGGAGATGAGCAGTTCTTC. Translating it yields CSGETNLGDEQFF.